Included here is one TCR beta chain sequence, with context. As yet, its antigen is unknown. The CDR3 contains 16 residues. CDR1 and CDR2 from the germline V gene are SGHRS and YFSETQ. Trimming removed 0 bases at V and 2 bases at J, with 14 bases between. TCRdb passed the 5' RACE reads through MiXCR, listing each CDR3 protein once. The sample lists hundreds of thousands of distinct CDR3 sequences; around 20% were seen once. The sample is drawn from a study of T-cell memory formation after mild COVID-19. Across the study: Clusters were largely donor specific.

General study points: While clones contracting from day 15 to 85 were balanced between CD4 and CD8, later expanders leaned CD4+. Shrinking CD4+ clones resided mostly in CM and EM, and CD8+ ones in EMRA.

Sequenced: PBMCs or a T cell subset sorted from them (not recorded which). The TCR originated in an adult woman who had mild COVID-19 (a few samples of this study predate the infection). Cell type and time point are not known. The J gene is TRBJ2-5, the V gene TRBV5-1; TRBD1 might be the D (6 bases). The CDR3 region is CASSLARTAVQETQYF. CDR3 nucleotide sequence: TGCGCCAGCAGCTTGGCCAGGACAGCGGTTCAAGAGACCCAGTACTTC.